The 17 T cell receptor beta chains given below trace back to one sample, sequenced in a study of cytomegalovirus exposure and HLA in healthy donors. PCR was performed using 60 Vbeta and 13 Jbeta primers. Generated by immunoSEQ multiplex PCR, the TCRdb table keeps only in-frame clones and is missing some. Of over 150,000 clones in the sample, about 71% were seen once. The sequencing input was PBMCs. These receptors all stem from a woman between 35 and 50 years old in good health and CMV-seropositive.

This rearrangement joins TRBV7-2 to TRBJ1-1; 10 bases fit TRBD1. Trimming at V came to 0 bases and at J to 12 bases, leaving 7 bases not matched to a gene. There are 14 residues in the CDR3. The germline CDR1 and CDR2 sequences are SGHTA and FQGNSA. Here the CDR3 DNA reads TGTGCCAGCAGCTTAGCAGACAGGGGGCGAGGGACTTTCTTT. This sequence encodes CASSLADRGRGTFF.

A word on this clone: A read error may produce the germline difference seen at one junction end. The chain employs TRBV11-2 and TRBJ1-1; D is perhaps TRBD1 (5 bases). Germline lookup yields CDR1 SGHAT and CDR2 FQNNGV. This CDR3 spans 12 amino acids. The CDR3 protein is CASSGGNTEAFF. CDR3 bases: TGTGCCAGCAGCGGGGGGAACACTGAGGCTTTCTTT.

V usage is TRBV19 and J usage is TRBJ1-4; possible D gene TRBD1, 5 bases. Germline loops: CDR1 LNHDA, CDR2 SQIVND (reference sequence). Trimming took off 5 bases at V and 5 bases at J, with 18 bases between the two ends. The CDR3 has 16 residues. In nucleotides, the CDR3 is TGTGCCAGTAGTCCACCCTCCGCAGGGTGGAATGAAAAACTGTTTTTT. Encoded protein: CASSPPSAGWNEKLFF. Together with reference TRBV19 and TRBJ1-4, the CDR3 gives the full variable domain: DGGITQSPKYLFRKEGQNVTLSCEQNLNHDAMYWYRQDPGQGLRLIYYSQIVNDFQKGDIAEGYSVSREKKESFPLTVTSAQKNPTAFYLCASSPPSAGWNEKLFFGSGTQLSVL.

J is TRBJ1-6 and V is TRBV28, with TRBD1 as a possible D gene (6 bases). V lost 5 bases and J lost 8, with 13 bases in between. This CDR3 is built from 14 residues. Germline-derived CDR1 and CDR2 are MDHEN and SYDVKM. The CDR3 nucleotides read TGTGCCAGCAGTAAAACAGGGCAGTATTCACCCCTCCACTTT. Its translation is CASSKTGQYSPLHF.

The rearrangement links TRBV29-1 to TRBJ2-7; 7 nucleotides line up with TRBD1. Unmatched junction bases numbered 16, after V lost 4 bases and J lost 4 bases. The CDR3 contains 16 residues. Looked up from germline, CDR1 is SQVTM and CDR2 is ANQGSEA. The CDR3 here is CSVAARLAGTAYEQYF. The CDR3 bases are TGCAGCGTTGCCGCCCGCCTGGCAGGGACAGCATACGAGCAGTACTTC.

This sequence joins TRBV27 and TRBJ1-1, with D hard to call. Trimming pared 5 bases from V and 0 bases from J, leaving 7 bases between. The CDR3 consists of 13 residues. Germline CDR1 MNHEY, CDR2 SMNVEV (reference sequence). Here the CDR3 DNA reads TGTGCCAGCAGTACCACAGTGAACACTGAAGCTTTCTTT. Translation gives CASSTTVNTEAFF.

V is TRBV4-3 and J is TRBJ2-3; TRBD2 matches 11 bases. V lost 2 bases to trimming and J lost 6 bases; unmatched junction nucleotides: 13. Germline CDR1 and CDR2: LGHNA and YSLEER. This CDR3 has 18 residues. The CDR3 DNA follows: TGCGCCAGCAGCCAACAGATAGCGGGGGGGCCTAGACACGATACGCAGTATTTT. It codes for CASSQQIAGGPRHDTQYF.

The chain couples TRBV5-1 to TRBJ2-1, with D perhaps matching TRBD2 (5 bases). This CDR3 is 13 amino acids long. The ends were cut back, 1 base at V and 6 bases at J, with 8 bases in the middle. The germline V gene encodes CDR1 SGHRS and CDR2 YFSETQ. This CDR3 is CASSLIRGNEQFF. CDR3 DNA sequence: TGCGCCAGCAGCTTGATACGGGGCAATGAGCAGTTCTTC.

The J gene is TRBJ1-2, the V gene TRBV6-1, with 9 positions matching TRBD1. From germline, CDR1 is MNHNS and CDR2 SASEGT. The CDR3 is 15 amino acids. J gave up 0 bases and V 6 bases, and 5 bases lay outside the gene matches. In nucleotides, the CDR3 is TGTGCCAGCAGGAAGGGACAGGGTCCTAACTATGGCTACACCTTC. Translating gives CASRKGQGPNYGYTF.

V usage is TRBV5-6 and J usage is TRBJ2-3; TRBD2 aligns across 10 bases. V gave up 4 bases and J gave up 3 bases; unmatched junction bases: 8. The V gene's germline CDR1 is SGHDT and CDR2 YYEEEE. The length of the CDR3 is 16 residues. The CDR3 reads CASSPLAGGGTDTQYF. CDR3 in DNA: TGTGCCAGCAGCCCCTTAGCGGGGGGAGGAACAGATACGCAGTATTTT.

This clone was found a few times. The chain carries TRBV5-4 and TRBJ2-5, with 7 bases identical to TRBD1. The better agreement between TRBJ2-7 and the DNA end casts doubt on the J call. Per the germline V gene, CDR1 is SGHNT and CDR2 is YYREEE (reference sequence). This CDR3 has 16 amino acids. The CDR3 DNA sequence: TGTGCCAGCAGCTTGGAGGGGGCACGACGATCCTACGAGCAGTACTTC. Translated: CASSLEGARRSYEQYF.

This clone has just a few counts. The V call is TRBV6-6, the J call TRBJ1-5; 8 bases map to TRBD1. Germline loops: CDR1 MNHNY, CDR2 SVGAGI (reference sequence). V lost 6 bases to trimming and J lost 3 bases; unmatched junction nucleotides: 7. The CDR3 length is 15 residues. The CDR3 is CASSGQGRYNQPQHF. Written as DNA, the CDR3 is TGTGCCAGCAGCGGACAGGGTCGATACAATCAGCCCCAGCATTTT.

The CDR3 DNA reads as TGTGCCAGCAGCAAGACAGTCCTTGGTTCACCCCTCCACTTT. This encodes CASSKTVLGSPLHF. The rearrangement joins TRBV21-1 to TRBJ1-6; whether TRBD1, the table's D call, matches the DNA was not checked. TRBV21-1 has pseudogene status. This CDR3 has 14 amino acids.

The chain joins TRBV2 to TRBJ2-5; tentatively, D is TRBD2 (5 bases). V shed 2 bases and J shed 0 bases, with 7 bases lying between them. CDR3 length: 14 amino acids. Germline assignment: CDR1 SNHLY and CDR2 FYNNEI. The CDR3 loop reads CASSERTYQETQYF. The CDR3 region has the DNA TGTGCCAGCAGTGAACGGACTTACCAAGAGACCCAGTACTTC.

The chain carries TRBV5-1 and TRBJ2-7; a weak D match, TRBD1 (6 bases). CDR1 and CDR2 from the germline V gene are SGHRS and YFSETQ. Trimming took off 0 bases at V and 2 bases at J, with 15 bases between the two ends. This CDR3 spans 16 amino acids. The CDR3: CASSLGAARGTYEQYF. The CDR3 DNA reads as TGCGCCAGCAGCTTGGGAGCAGCGAGGGGGACCTACGAGCAGTACTTC. The full variable domain, its missing parts supplied by reference TRBV5-1 and TRBJ2-7, is KAGVTQTPRYLIKTRGQQVTLSCSPISGHRSVSWYQQTPGQGLQFLFEYFSETQRNKGNFPGRFSGRQFSNSRSEMNVSTLELGDSALYLCASSLGAARGTYEQYFGPGTRLTVT.

The gene calls are TRBV28 and TRBJ2-7; 7 nucleotides match TRBD2. With 5 bases clipped from V and 4 bases from J, the junction kept 11 bases outside the gene matches. Germline loops: CDR1 MDHEN, CDR2 SYDVKM. CDR3 size: 15 residues. Here the CDR3 DNA reads TGTGCCAGCAGTCTCGTTGAAGAGGGAGGGTACGAGCAGTACTTC. Encoded protein: CASSLVEEGGYEQYF.

The genes are TRBV2 and TRBJ2-5, with TRBD2 as a possible D gene (6 bases). The V gene lost 7 bases and the J gene lost 3 bases, with 6 bases spanning the gap. Germline V CDR1 and CDR2: SNHLY, FYNNEI. The CDR3 totals 11 residues. This chain's CDR3 is CASKREETQYF. The CDR3 nucleotides are TGTGCCAGCAAGCGGGAAGAGACCCAGTACTTC.